The 17 T cell receptor beta chains below all came from one sample that was sequenced in a study of monozygotic twins with inflammatory bowel disease (dated by TCRdb to about 2019). Receptor libraries were prepared by 5' RACE. The reads were generated on an Illumina HiSeq 2500. The reads went through TCRdb reprocessing, and each CDR3 protein sequence gets one entry with no DNA. This sample's listing comprises 110,000 to 150,000 distinct CDR3 sequences. The top ten hold more than 0.95% of the sample. Sequencing input: blood. All receptors derive from a human donor with ulcerative colitis or Crohn's disease, or a healthy co-twin of an affected twin (not recorded which).

The chain is built from TRBV27 and TRBJ2-7; without DNA, the TCRdb call of TRBD1 cannot be checked. This CDR3 comprises 15 residues. CDR1 is MNHEY and CDR2 is SMNVEV in the germline V gene (reference sequence). CDR3 protein: CASSAGQEPTYEQYF.

This CDR3 is CATKPGDYTDTQYF. The chain is built from TRBV6-1 and TRBJ2-3. Germline V lookup: CDR1 MNHNS, CDR2 SASEGT. The CDR3 has 14 residues.

The CDR3 loop is CASSLELAGGDTQYF. V gene TRBV5-1 combines with J gene TRBJ2-3; TCRdb's assignment of TRBD2 cannot be checked, as there is no DNA. This CDR3 comprises 15 residues. CDR1 SGHRS and CDR2 YFSETQ come from the germline V gene.

The gene calls are TRBV12-3 or TRBV12-4 and TRBJ2-1; TCRdb's D call of TRBD2 is untestable without DNA. The CDR3 loop spans 15 amino acids. The CDR3 is CASSRLAGGPGEQFF.

The chain couples TRBV7-7 to TRBJ2-1; TCRdb designates TRBD1, a call that cannot be tested without DNA. The germline CDR1 and CDR2 sequences are SSHAT and FNYEAQ (reference sequence). The CDR3 is 12 residues long. This CDR3 reads CASSHGAGEQFF. The whole variable domain, filled in from reference TRBV7-7 and TRBJ2-1, reads GAGVSQSPRYKVTKRGQDVTLRCDPISSHATLYWYQQALGQGPEFLTYFNYEAQPDKSGLPSDRFSAERPEGSISTLTIQRTEQRDSAMYRCASSHGAGEQFFGPGTRLTVL.

The CDR3 sequence is CASSTTSGIEQFF. The chain couples TRBV10-2 to TRBJ2-1; the TCRdb D gene call, TRBD2, has no DNA to confirm it. The CDR3 spans 13 residues. The germline CDR1 and CDR2 sequences are WSHSY and SAAADI.

The V gene is TRBV6-5, the J gene TRBJ1-5; TCRdb gives TRBD1 as the D gene, but with no DNA this cannot be confirmed. Looked up from germline, CDR1 is MNHEY and CDR2 is SVGAGI. This CDR3 has 14 amino acids. The CDR3: CASSHRGEGGPQHF.

The chain has TRBV9 and TRBJ2-7; without DNA, the TCRdb call of TRBD2 cannot be checked. This CDR3 has 15 amino acids. The germline gives CDR1 SGDLS, CDR2 YYNGEE. The CDR3 is CASSQSGEGRNEQYF.

The chain is built from TRBV20-1 and TRBJ2-5; absent DNA, TCRdb's TRBD1 call cannot be checked. CDR3 length equals 13 residues. Germline-derived CDR1 and CDR2 are DFQATT and SNEGSKA (reference sequence). The CDR3 sequence is CSARTGGQETQYF.

The J gene is TRBJ2-1, the V gene TRBV29-1; lacking DNA, the TRBD2 call made by TCRdb goes unchecked. CDR3 length: 14 residues. Germline assignment: CDR1 SQVTM and CDR2 ANQGSEA. CDR3 loop: CSVRGTSLGNEQFF.

V is TRBV7-3 and J is TRBJ2-1; TCRdb's D call, TRBD1, is unchecked because there is no DNA. CDR1 is SGHTA and CDR2 is FQGTGA in the germline V gene. The CDR3 length is 15 residues. The CDR3 sequence: CASSLVPSSYNEQFF.

CDR3 amino acids: CASSLGRGQRDEQFF. V and J are TRBV12-3 or TRBV12-4 and TRBJ2-1; TCRdb's D gene call, TRBD1, goes unchecked for lack of DNA. This CDR3 has 15 amino acids.

This rearrangement joins TRBV20-1 to TRBJ2-2. The CDR3 extends over 17 amino acids. Germline assignment: CDR1 DFQATT and CDR2 SNEGSKA (reference sequence). CDR3 sequence: CSARVFLGDLNTGELFF.

The gene calls are TRBV6-5 and TRBJ2-1. Germline V gene data show CDR1 as MNHEY and CDR2 as SVGAGI. This CDR3 comprises 15 residues. CDR3 protein: CASSYAGSSYNEQFF.

CDR3 sequence: CASRDTSGSADTQYF. This chain uses TRBV5-1 with TRBJ2-3; TCRdb picks TRBD2, but there is no DNA to check that call. The CDR3 runs to 15 residues. Germline CDR1 and CDR2: SGHRS and YFSETQ. Looking up the rest from reference TRBV5-1 and TRBJ2-3 gives the full variable domain: KAGVTQTPRYLIKTRGQQVTLSCSPISGHRSVSWYQQTPGQGLQFLFEYFSETQRNKGNFPGRFSGRQFSNSRSEMNVSTLELGDSALYLCASRDTSGSADTQYFGPGTRLTVL.

This chain connects TRBV4-1 to TRBJ2-3; the D gene TCRdb calls, TRBD2, cannot be checked with no DNA. Looked up from germline, CDR1 is MGHRA and CDR2 is YSYEKL. The CDR3 covers 18 residues. CDR3 residues: CASSPWPGTSGRADTQYF.

The chain couples TRBV30 to TRBJ1-2. Germline CDR1 reads GTSNPN; CDR2 reads SVGIG (reference sequence). This CDR3 has 13 amino acids. The CDR3 is CAWSVLNNYGYTF.